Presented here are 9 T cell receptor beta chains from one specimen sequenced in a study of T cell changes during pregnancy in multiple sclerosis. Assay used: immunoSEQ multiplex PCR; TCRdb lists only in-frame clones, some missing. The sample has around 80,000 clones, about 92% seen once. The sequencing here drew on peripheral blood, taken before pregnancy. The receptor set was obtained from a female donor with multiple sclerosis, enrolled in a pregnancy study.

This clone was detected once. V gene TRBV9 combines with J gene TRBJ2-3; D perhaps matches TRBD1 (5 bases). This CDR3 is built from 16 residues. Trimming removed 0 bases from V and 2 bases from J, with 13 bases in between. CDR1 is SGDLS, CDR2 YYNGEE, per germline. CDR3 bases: TGTGCCAGCAGCGTAGACCCGACAGACCTCACAGATACGCAGTATTTT. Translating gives CASSVDPTDLTDTQYF.

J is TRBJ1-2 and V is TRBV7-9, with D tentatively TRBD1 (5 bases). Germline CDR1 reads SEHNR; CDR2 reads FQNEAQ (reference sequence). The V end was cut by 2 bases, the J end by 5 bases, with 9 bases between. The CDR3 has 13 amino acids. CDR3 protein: CASSLPGWYGYTF. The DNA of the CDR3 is TGTGCCAGCAGCTTACCAGGGTGGTATGGCTACACCTTC. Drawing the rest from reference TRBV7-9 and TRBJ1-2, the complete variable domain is DTGVSQNPRHKITKRGQNVTFRCDPISEHNRLYWYRQTLGQGPEFLTYFQNEAQLEKSRLLSDRFSAERPKGSFSTLEIQRTEQGDSAMYLCASSLPGWYGYTFGSGTRLTVV.

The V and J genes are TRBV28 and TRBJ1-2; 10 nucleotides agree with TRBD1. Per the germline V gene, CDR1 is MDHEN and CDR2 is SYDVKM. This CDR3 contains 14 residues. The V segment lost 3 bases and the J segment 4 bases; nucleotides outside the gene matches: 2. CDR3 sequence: CASSLRDRGYGYTF. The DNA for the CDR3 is TGTGCCAGCAGTTTGAGGGACAGGGGCTATGGCTACACCTTC.

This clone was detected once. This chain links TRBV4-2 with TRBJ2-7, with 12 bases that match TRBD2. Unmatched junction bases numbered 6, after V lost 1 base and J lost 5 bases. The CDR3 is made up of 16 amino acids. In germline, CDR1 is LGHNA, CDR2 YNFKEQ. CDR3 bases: TGTGCCAGCAGCCAAGGTGCTAGCGGGGGGGCCGACGAGCAGTACTTC. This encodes CASSQGASGGADEQYF.

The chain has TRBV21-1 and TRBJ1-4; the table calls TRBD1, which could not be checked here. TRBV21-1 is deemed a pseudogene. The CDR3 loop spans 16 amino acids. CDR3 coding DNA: TGTGCCAGCAGCAGGCGACGACAGGGCGTTAATGAAAAACTGTTTTTT. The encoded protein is CASSRRRQGVNEKLFF.

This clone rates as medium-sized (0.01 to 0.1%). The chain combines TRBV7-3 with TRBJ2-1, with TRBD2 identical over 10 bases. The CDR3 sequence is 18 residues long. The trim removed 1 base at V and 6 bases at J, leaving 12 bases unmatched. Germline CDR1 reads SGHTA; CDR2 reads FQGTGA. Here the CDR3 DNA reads TGTGCCAGCAGCTTAATAGCGGCTAGCGGGGGTTCTGGCAATGAGCAGTTCTTC. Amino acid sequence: CASSLIAASGGSGNEQFF.

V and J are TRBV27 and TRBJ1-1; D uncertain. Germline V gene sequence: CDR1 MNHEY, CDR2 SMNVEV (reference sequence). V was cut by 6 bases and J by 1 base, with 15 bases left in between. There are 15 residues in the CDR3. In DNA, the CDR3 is TGTGCCAGCAGCCGTAGGACCGGGAGGAACACTGAAGCTTTCTTT. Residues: CASSRRTGRNTEAFF.

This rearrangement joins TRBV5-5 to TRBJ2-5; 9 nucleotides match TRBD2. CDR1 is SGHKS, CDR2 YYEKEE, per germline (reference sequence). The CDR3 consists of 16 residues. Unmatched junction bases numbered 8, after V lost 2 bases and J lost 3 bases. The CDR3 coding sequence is TGTGCCAGCAGCTTCGATAGCGGGGGTCTAAAAGAGACCCAGTACTTC. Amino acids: CASSFDSGGLKETQYF.

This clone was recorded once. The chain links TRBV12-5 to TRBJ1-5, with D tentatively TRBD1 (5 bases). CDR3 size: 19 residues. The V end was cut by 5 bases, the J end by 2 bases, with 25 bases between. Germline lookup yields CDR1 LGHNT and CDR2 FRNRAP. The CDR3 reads CASGLERKTGTLGNQPQHF. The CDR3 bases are TGTGCTAGTGGTCTCGAACGTAAAACAGGTACCCTGGGCAATCAGCCCCAGCATTTT.